Each of the 17 T cell receptor beta chains below was sequenced from the same sample in a study of cytomegalovirus exposure and HLA in healthy donors. The PCR made use of 60 Vbeta and 13 Jbeta primers. The protocol was immunoSEQ multiplex PCR, while the TCRdb copy is restricted to in-frame clones and leaves out a portion. The listing contains approximately 80,000 clones. Sequencing used PBMCs. Every receptor here comes from a woman under 40 in good health and CMV-seronegative.

V and J are TRBV10-1 and TRBJ2-1; the D gene is possibly TRBD2 (6 bases). CDR3 length: 13 amino acids. V shed 3 bases and J shed 7 bases, with 10 bases lying between them. From germline, CDR1 is WNHNN and CDR2 SYGVQD (reference sequence). The CDR3 loop is CASSDGGVNEQFF. Here the CDR3 DNA reads TGCGCCAGCAGTGATGGCGGGGTTAATGAGCAGTTCTTC.

The chain links TRBV6-1 to TRBJ2-7; 7 bases are shared with TRBD1. Germline CDR1 is MNHNS and CDR2 is SASEGT. CDR3 length equals 13 residues. J lost 0 bases, V lost 6 bases, and 2 bases had no gene match. CDR3 bases: TGTGCCAGCAGAGGGACAGTCTCCTACGAGCAGTACTTC. Its translation is CASRGTVSYEQYF.

This chain joins TRBV2 and TRBJ1-2, with 7 bases fitting TRBD1. Germline loops: CDR1 SNHLY, CDR2 FYNNEI. V shed 4 bases and J 3 bases; nucleotides not matched to a gene: 5. This CDR3 has 14 amino acids. CDR3 DNA sequence: TGTGCCAGCAGTGGGACAGGAGGGGACTATGGCTACACCTTC. This sequence encodes CASSGTGGDYGYTF.

The chain links TRBV2 to TRBJ2-1; weak D call: TRBD1 (6 bases). V dropped 6 bases and J dropped 4 bases, with 10 bases sitting between them. Looked up from germline, CDR1 is SNHLY and CDR2 is FYNNEI. The CDR3 has 13 amino acids. The CDR3 DNA sequence: TGTGCCAGCAGCATACAGGGTTACAATGAGCAGTTCTTC. Its translation: CASSIQGYNEQFF.

V is TRBV2 and J is TRBJ2-2; D possibly corresponds to TRBD1 (6 bases). Germline V gene lookup returns CDR1 SNHLY and CDR2 FYNNEI. With 2 bases removed from V and 1 base from J, the gap between germline ends came to 11 bases. The CDR3 is made up of 16 amino acids. The CDR3 DNA follows: TGTGCCAGCAGTGAACCCAGGGGAATGAACACCGGGGAGCTGTTTTTT. Its protein product is CASSEPRGMNTGELFF.

The chain is built from TRBV29-1 and TRBJ2-7, with D possibly being TRBD1 (6 bases). Per the germline V gene, CDR1 is SQVTM and CDR2 is ANQGSEA. The CDR3 loop spans 15 amino acids. V lost 6 bases and J lost 0, with 18 bases in between. The CDR3 DNA reads as TGCAGCGTCTTAGTAGGGACACTAAGCTCCTACGAGCAGTACTTC. Its protein product is CSVLVGTLSSYEQYF.

The rearrangement uses TRBV11-2 and TRBJ2-1; 13 bases are a match to TRBD2. Germline loops: CDR1 SGHAT, CDR2 FQNNGV. There are 16 residues in the CDR3. Trimming took 5 bases from V and 4 from J; bases not matched to a gene: 5. CDR3 region: CASSPRLAGGYNEQFF. The CDR3 bases are TGTGCCAGCAGCCCCCGACTAGCGGGGGGTTACAATGAGCAGTTCTTC. Filled out from reference TRBV11-2 and TRBJ2-1, the complete variable domain reads EAGVAQSPRYKIIEKRQSVAFWCNPISGHATLYWYQQILGQGPKLLIQFQNNGVVDDSQLPKDRFSAERLKGVDSTLKIQPAKLEDSAVYLCASSPRLAGGYNEQFFGPGTRLTVL.

The CDR3: CASGLGSYEQYF. CDR3 nucleotide sequence: TGTGCCAGCGGGCTCGGTTCCTACGAGCAGTACTTC. V is TRBV6-1 and J is TRBJ2-7; no reliable D call. Germline loops: CDR1 MNHNS, CDR2 SASEGT. V shed 8 bases and J shed 1 base, with 9 bases lying between them. The CDR3 length is 12 residues.

This rearrangement joins TRBV10-2 to TRBJ1-5; D remains unclear. Trimming stripped 6 bases from V and 2 bases from J, with 8 bases between. The CDR3 runs to 13 residues. The germline V gene encodes CDR1 WSHSY and CDR2 SAAADI. The DNA for the CDR3 is TGCGCCAGCAGGGCCGGGGGCAATCAGCCCCAGCATTTT. Amino acid sequence: CASRAGGNQPQHF.

V and J are TRBV10-2 and TRBJ2-4; 11 bases align to TRBD1. CDR1 and CDR2 (germline): WSHSY, SAAADI. With 6 bases clipped from V and 1 base from J, the junction kept 11 bases outside the gene matches. The CDR3 is 18 residues long. The CDR3 loop is CASSRTGGAGRAKNIQYF. For the CDR3, the DNA is TGCGCCAGCAGCCGGACAGGGGGCGCCGGTCGTGCCAAAAACATTCAGTACTTC.

The genes are TRBV30 and TRBJ2-5; the match to TRBD1 covers 9 bases. The DNA end is a closer match to TRBJ2-7, so the J assignment may be wrong. The V gene's germline CDR1 is GTSNPN and CDR2 SVGIG (reference sequence). There are 13 residues in the CDR3. CDR3 sequence (DNA): TGTGCCTGGACAACAGGGGGCCCCTACGAGCAGTACTTC. Protein: CAWTTGGPYEQYF.

This chain links TRBV2 with TRBJ2-7; TRBD2 agrees at 9 bases. This CDR3 is built from 14 residues. CDR1 and CDR2 (germline): SNHLY, FYNNEI. V dropped 8 bases and J dropped 3; count of bases not matched to a gene: 8. CDR3 region: CASYRTSADYEQYF. For the CDR3, the DNA is TGTGCCAGCTATCGGACTAGCGCGGACTACGAGCAGTACTTC.

J is TRBJ2-4 and V is TRBV4-2; D not resolved. CDR3 size: 13 residues. The V gene lost 1 base and the J gene lost 7 bases, with 8 bases spanning the gap. Germline V gene lookup returns CDR1 LGHNA and CDR2 YNFKEQ. The CDR3 DNA sequence: TGTGCCAGCAGCCAAGGACTTGAGAACATTCAGTACTTC. This encodes CASSQGLENIQYF.

The V gene is TRBV29-1, the J gene TRBJ2-7; D unclear. The CDR3 runs to 14 residues. CDR1 and CDR2 (germline): SQVTM, ANQGSEA. Trimming removed 4 bases from V and 2 bases from J, with 15 bases in between. The CDR3 coding sequence is TGCAGCGTTGCTTTTTCAGCGCTTGCCTACGAGCAGTACTTC. Encoded protein: CSVAFSALAYEQYF.

V gene TRBV15 combines with J gene TRBJ2-3; the D is unclear. The CDR3 sequence is 13 residues long. Trimming cost V 0 bases and J 9 bases, with 10 bases left between them. Germline values: CDR1 LNHNV, CDR2 YYDKDF (reference sequence). The CDR3 sequence is CATSRDRGDTQYF. DNA for the CDR3: TGTGCCACCAGCAGAGATAGAGGAGACACGCAGTATTTT.

The chain has TRBV5-1 and TRBJ2-7; 9 bases fit TRBD2. The CDR3 extends over 14 amino acids. Per germline, CDR1 SGHRS and CDR2 YFSETQ. V dropped 0 bases and J dropped 2; count of bases not matched to a gene: 0. Here the CDR3 DNA reads TGCGCCAGCAGCTTGGCTAGCGGGACCTACGAGCAGTACTTC. Translated: CASSLASGTYEQYF.

The chain is built from TRBV19 and TRBJ2-5, with 7 bases lining up with TRBD2. Germline CDR1 reads LNHDA; CDR2 reads SQIVND (reference sequence). The length of the CDR3 is 13 residues. J was trimmed by 2 bases and V by 3 bases; bases with no gene match: 0. The CDR3 DNA reads as TGTGCCAGTAGTATGGGACTACAAGAGACCCAGTACTTC. It translates to CASSMGLQETQYF.